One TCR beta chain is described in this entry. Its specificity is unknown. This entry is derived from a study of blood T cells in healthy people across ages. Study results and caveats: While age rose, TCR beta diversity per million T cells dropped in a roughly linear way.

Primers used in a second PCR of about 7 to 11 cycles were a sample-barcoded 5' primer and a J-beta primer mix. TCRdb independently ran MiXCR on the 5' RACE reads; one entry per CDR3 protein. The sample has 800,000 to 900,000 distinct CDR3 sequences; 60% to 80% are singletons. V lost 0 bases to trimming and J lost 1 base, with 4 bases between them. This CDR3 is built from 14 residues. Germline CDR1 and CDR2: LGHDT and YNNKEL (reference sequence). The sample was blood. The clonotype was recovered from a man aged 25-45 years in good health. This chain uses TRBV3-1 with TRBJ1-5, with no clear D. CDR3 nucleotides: TGTGCCAGCAGCCAAGAGCGCAGCAATCAGCCCCAGCATTTT. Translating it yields CASSQERSNQPQHF.